This T cell receptor beta chain was obtained from a study of blood T cell repertoires in COVID-19. This CDR3 contains 16 residues. Unmatched junction bases numbered 9, after V lost 6 bases and J lost 4 bases. The germline V gene encodes CDR1 MDHEN and CDR2 SYDVKM. Profiled with immunoSEQ multiplex PCR; TCRdb holds only in-frame clones, not every one. The sample has more than 400,000 clones; around 85% are singletons. Material for sequencing was peripheral blood. The rearrangement links TRBV28 to TRBJ2-6; 7 nucleotides match TRBD2. The sequence was collected from a human donor in a cohort sampled during active COVID-19. The CDR3 bases are TGTGCCAGCAGGAACGGGGGGACTCCAGGGGCCAACGTCCTGACTTTC. It yields the protein CASRNGGTPGANVLTF.